These T cell receptor beta chains were read from a single sample in a study of blood T cell repertoires in COVID-19. Clones were sequenced by immunoSEQ multiplex PCR, and TCRdb holds only the in-frame ones, with some missing. The sample lists about 58,000 clones, about nine tenths occurring once. The sequencing input was peripheral blood. The receptors were sampled from a man between 60 and 75 years old with acute or convalescent COVID-19. The CDR3 runs from the conserved cysteine through the conserved F or W. A D gene is named only where the DNA matches it firmly. The size of a clone is reported for some rows only, either as once, few or many, or as a class for expanded clones.

CDR3 DNA: TGTGCCAGCCGGGTCGGCGGGGGCACAGATACGCAGTATTTT
CDR3 protein: CASRVGGGTDTQYF
V gene: TRBV11-3
D gene: -
J gene: TRBJ2-3
clone size: -

CDR3 DNA: TGTGCCAGCAGCTTAGGGGCTGATCAGCCCCAGCATTTT
CDR3 protein: CASSLGADQPQHF
V gene: TRBV7-2
D gene: -
J gene: TRBJ1-5
clone size: -

CDR3 DNA: TGTGCCAGCAGCCCCAGGACAGGGGAGGGATCACCCCTCCACTTT
CDR3 protein: CASSPRTGEGSPLHF
V gene: TRBV7-2
D gene: TRBD1
J gene: TRBJ1-6
clone size: -

CDR3 DNA: TGTGCCAGCAGTTTCAGGGCACAGAATTCACCCCTCCACTTT
CDR3 protein: CASSFRAQNSPLHF
V gene: TRBV27
D gene: -
J gene: TRBJ1-6
clone size: -

CDR3 DNA: TGTGCCAGCAGCCCCGGGCTCAGCGGTGAAAAACTGTTTTTT
CDR3 protein: CASSPGLSGEKLFF
V gene: TRBV7-6
D gene: -
J gene: TRBJ1-4
clone size: -

CDR3 DNA: TGTGCCAGCTCCAAACTGGGACTAGCGGGCACGAACACCGGGGAGCTGTTTTTT
CDR3 protein: CASSKLGLAGTNTGELFF
V gene: TRBV18
D gene: TRBD2
J gene: TRBJ2-2
clone size: -

CDR3 DNA: TGTGCCTGGGGACAGGATGGAACTAATGAAAAACTGTTTTTT
CDR3 protein: CAWGQDGTNEKLFF
V gene: TRBV30
D gene: TRBD1
J gene: TRBJ1-4
clone size: -

CDR3 DNA: TGTGCCAGCAGTTTCGACAGTTCCTATGGCTACACCTTC
CDR3 protein: CASSFDSSYGYTF
V gene: TRBV5-5
D gene: -
J gene: TRBJ1-2
clone size: once

CDR3 DNA: TGTGCCAGCAACCGACCGGGACAGGGACAGCCCCAGCATTTT
CDR3 protein: CASNRPGQGQPQHF
V gene: TRBV6-5
D gene: TRBD1
J gene: TRBJ1-5
clone size: -

CDR3 DNA: TGTGCCAGCAGTCCCGGGACAATAAATCAGCCCCAGCATTTT
CDR3 protein: CASSPGTINQPQHF
V gene: TRBV28
D gene: -
J gene: TRBJ1-5
clone size: -

CDR3 DNA: TGTGCCAGCAGTGCGGGAGTGTGGGATGAGCAGTTCTTC
CDR3 protein: CASSAGVWDEQFF
V gene: TRBV9
D gene: TRBD2
J gene: TRBJ2-1
clone size: -

CDR3 DNA: TGTGCCAGCAGTTCGGGGGGCGATGACTATGGCTACACCTTC
CDR3 protein: CASSSGGDDYGYTF
V gene: TRBV28
D gene: -
J gene: TRBJ1-2
clone size: -

CDR3 DNA: TGTGCCAGCAGTTGGGGACAGGGGTCCGGAAACACCATATATTTT
CDR3 protein: CASSWGQGSGNTIYF
V gene: TRBV11-2
D gene: TRBD1
J gene: TRBJ1-3
clone size: -

CDR3 DNA: TGTGCCACCAGTGATTCTAGCGGGGGTTCTCCAGATACGCAGTATTTT
CDR3 protein: CATSDSSGGSPDTQYF
V gene: TRBV24-1
D gene: TRBD2
J gene: TRBJ2-3
clone size: once

CDR3 DNA: TGTGCCAGTAGTATAGGGTCAGGACTTAACTATGGCTACACCTTC
CDR3 protein: CASSIGSGLNYGYTF
V gene: TRBV19
D gene: -
J gene: TRBJ1-2
clone size: -

CDR3 DNA: TGTGCCAGTAGTAATGTTCGGCGTGGGGGGGAGACCCAGTACTTC
CDR3 protein: CASSNVRRGGETQYF
V gene: TRBV19
D gene: -
J gene: TRBJ2-5
clone size: -

CDR3 DNA: TGTGCCAGCAGCTTAGGTCCGGTTCAAAATTCACCCCTCCACTTT
CDR3 protein: CASSLGPVQNSPLHF
V gene: TRBV7-2
D gene: -
J gene: TRBJ1-6
clone size: -

CDR3 DNA: TGTGCTAGCAGCTTTGTTTCGGGAAAGACCCAGTACTTC
CDR3 protein: CASSFVSGKTQYF
V gene: TRBV7-7
D gene: -
J gene: TRBJ2-5
clone size: -

CDR3 DNA: TGTGCCATCAGTGAGTCGGAGGCCCAGTACTTC
CDR3 protein: CAISESEAQYF
V gene: TRBV10-3
D gene: -
J gene: TRBJ2-5
clone size: -

CDR3 DNA: TGTGCCAGCAGCCCCGGGGGGGAGCAGTACTTC
CDR3 protein: CASSPGGEQYF
V gene: TRBV6-2/TRBV6-3
D gene: TRBD2
J gene: TRBJ2-7
clone size: few

CDR3 DNA: TGTGCCAGCAGCCGTCCGTCCGGGACTGAAGCTTTCTTT
CDR3 protein: CASSRPSGTEAFF
V gene: TRBV6-8
D gene: -
J gene: TRBJ1-1
clone size: once

CDR3 DNA: TGTGCCAGCAGCCCAGGGACTAGCGGGAGCACAGATACGCAGTATTTT
CDR3 protein: CASSPGTSGSTDTQYF
V gene: TRBV7-3
D gene: TRBD2
J gene: TRBJ2-3
clone size: -

CDR3 DNA: TGTGCCAGTAAAAATACCTACGAGCAGTACTTC
CDR3 protein: CASKNTYEQYF
V gene: TRBV19
D gene: -
J gene: TRBJ2-7
clone size: -

CDR3 DNA: TGTGCCAGCAGCAAACAGTTGGAAAAACTGTTTTTT
CDR3 protein: CASSKQLEKLFF
V gene: TRBV3-1/TRBV3-2
D gene: -
J gene: TRBJ1-4
clone size: -

CDR3 DNA: TGTGCCAGCACCATGACAGGGGCCACTGAAGCTTTCTTT
CDR3 protein: CASTMTGATEAFF
V gene: TRBV12-3/TRBV12-4
D gene: TRBD1
J gene: TRBJ1-1
clone size: -

CDR3 DNA: TGCGCCAGCAGTCAATCCCCGTCCCACGAGCAGTACTTC
CDR3 protein: CASSQSPSHEQYF
V gene: TRBV23-1
D gene: -
J gene: TRBJ2-7
clone size: -

CDR3 DNA: TGTGCCAGCAGCTGGGGCCAAACCGGGACCGGGGAGCTGTTTTTT
CDR3 protein: CASSWGQTGTGELFF
V gene: TRBV7-6
D gene: -
J gene: TRBJ2-2
clone size: -

CDR3 DNA: TGTGCCAGCAGCACGGGACAGTTCTCCTACGAGCAGTACTTC
CDR3 protein: CASSTGQFSYEQYF
V gene: TRBV9
D gene: TRBD1
J gene: TRBJ2-7
clone size: -

CDR3 DNA: TGTGCCTGGGGAACGGGACAACAAGAGACCCAGTACTTC
CDR3 protein: CAWGTGQQETQYF
V gene: TRBV30
D gene: -
J gene: TRBJ2-5
clone size: -

CDR3 DNA: TGTGCCACCAGTTCAACCAGGGTTGGGGAGCTGTTTTTT
CDR3 protein: CATSSTRVGELFF
V gene: TRBV24-1
D gene: -
J gene: TRBJ2-2
clone size: -

CDR3 DNA: TGCGCCAGCAGCTTGCAGGGCTTGGCAGATACGCAGTATTTT
CDR3 protein: CASSLQGLADTQYF
V gene: TRBV5-1
D gene: -
J gene: TRBJ2-3
clone size: -

CDR3 DNA: TGTGCCAGCAGCCGGACAGCGGGAGGGTTCACCGGGGAGCTGTTTTTT
CDR3 protein: CASSRTAGGFTGELFF
V gene: TRBV3-1/TRBV3-2
D gene: TRBD2
J gene: TRBJ2-2
clone size: once

CDR3 DNA: TGCGCCAGCAGCCAGGAATCGACAGGGGCCTCGAACACCGGGGAGCTGTTTTTT
CDR3 protein: CASSQESTGASNTGELFF
V gene: TRBV4-3
D gene: TRBD1
J gene: TRBJ2-2
clone size: once

CDR3 DNA: TGTGCCAGTGCCGGGACTACTAGGGAGCCCCAGCATTTT
CDR3 protein: CASAGTTREPQHF
V gene: TRBV7-8
D gene: -
J gene: TRBJ1-5
clone size: -

CDR3 DNA: TGTGCCACCAGCAGAGTCGGGGGACAGGGTAGTAAAGCTTTCTTT
CDR3 protein: CATSRVGGQGSKAFF
V gene: TRBV15
D gene: TRBD1
J gene: TRBJ1-1
clone size: -

CDR3 DNA: TGTGCCAGCAGTTACAGGTCGACAGAGACCCAGTACTTC
CDR3 protein: CASSYRSTETQYF
V gene: TRBV27
D gene: -
J gene: TRBJ2-5
clone size: -

CDR3 DNA: TGTGCCAGCTCACCCTCCATCGACAGAAACACTGAAGCTTTCTTT
CDR3 protein: CASSPSIDRNTEAFF
V gene: TRBV18
D gene: -
J gene: TRBJ1-1
clone size: -

CDR3 DNA: TGCAGTGCTAGAGGACAGGGGGCGCAGTATTTT
CDR3 protein: CSARGQGAQYF
V gene: TRBV20-1
D gene: TRBD1
J gene: TRBJ2-3
clone size: -

CDR3 DNA: TGTGCCAGCAGCTTAGGTTGGGGCGCCGGGGAGCTGTTTTTT
CDR3 protein: CASSLGWGAGELFF
V gene: TRBV7-2
D gene: -
J gene: TRBJ2-2
clone size: -

CDR3 DNA: TGTGCCAGCAGTGATCGCCCGGGGGGAACTAATGAAAAACTGTTTTTT
CDR3 protein: CASSDRPGGTNEKLFF
V gene: TRBV27
D gene: -
J gene: TRBJ1-4
clone size: few

CDR3 DNA: TGTGCCAGCAGCGTAGCGGGGTACAATGAGCAGTTCTTC
CDR3 protein: CASSVAGYNEQFF
V gene: TRBV9
D gene: -
J gene: TRBJ2-1
clone size: -

CDR3 DNA: TGCGCCAGCAGCCAAGATCCTAGCGGGAGGGCGCAGGATGAGCAGTTCTTC
CDR3 protein: CASSQDPSGRAQDEQFF
V gene: TRBV4-3
D gene: TRBD2
J gene: TRBJ2-1
clone size: -

CDR3 DNA: TGTGCCAGCAGTGACAGGAATCAGCCCCAGCATTTT
CDR3 protein: CASSDRNQPQHF
V gene: TRBV12-3/TRBV12-4
D gene: -
J gene: TRBJ1-5
clone size: -

CDR3 DNA: TGTGCCAGCAGTGAAGGTAGTGACGAGCAGTACTTC
CDR3 protein: CASSEGSDEQYF
V gene: TRBV6-1
D gene: -
J gene: TRBJ2-7
clone size: -

CDR3 DNA: TGCGCCAGCAGCCTGGACGGGTTGAACACTGAAGCTTTCTTT
CDR3 protein: CASSLDGLNTEAFF
V gene: TRBV5-1
D gene: -
J gene: TRBJ1-1
clone size: -

CDR3 DNA: TGCGCCAGCAGCCGGGGCTCAGGCGTGAACACTGAAGCTTTCTTT
CDR3 protein: CASSRGSGVNTEAFF
V gene: TRBV4-3
D gene: -
J gene: TRBJ1-1
clone size: -

CDR3 DNA: TGTGCCAGCAGCAAAAACGGCGGGGGGGCGGGCAATCAGCCCCAGCATTTT
CDR3 protein: CASSKNGGGAGNQPQHF
V gene: TRBV21-1
D gene: -
J gene: TRBJ1-5
clone size: -

CDR3 DNA: TGCAGCGTTGCGGGGTGGGATACGCAGTATTTT
CDR3 protein: CSVAGWDTQYF
V gene: TRBV29-1
D gene: -
J gene: TRBJ2-3
clone size: once

CDR3 DNA: TGTGCCAGCAGCCAAGATGCGACGGGACTACGGGATACGCAGTATTTT
CDR3 protein: CASSQDATGLRDTQYF
V gene: TRBV14
D gene: TRBD2
J gene: TRBJ2-3
clone size: -

CDR3 DNA: TGTGCCACCAGTGGAGGACTGGTCGGGACCGGGGAGCTGTTTTTT
CDR3 protein: CATSGGLVGTGELFF
V gene: TRBV24-1
D gene: -
J gene: TRBJ2-2
clone size: -

CDR3 DNA: TGTGCCAGCAGCACCGGGACAGGGGATTTGAACACTGAAGCTTTCTTT
CDR3 protein: CASSTGTGDLNTEAFF
V gene: TRBV6-2/TRBV6-3
D gene: TRBD1
J gene: TRBJ1-1
clone size: -

CDR3 DNA: TGTGCCAGCAGTGAAGCGACTAGCGGGTTCAGGGGCGAGCAGTACTTC
CDR3 protein: CASSEATSGFRGEQYF
V gene: TRBV6-1
D gene: TRBD2
J gene: TRBJ2-7
clone size: -

CDR3 DNA: TGTGCCAGCAGCTACCGGACAGGCTCTGGAAACACCATATATTTT
CDR3 protein: CASSYRTGSGNTIYF
V gene: TRBV7-9
D gene: TRBD1
J gene: TRBJ1-3
clone size: -

CDR3 DNA: TGCGCCAGCAGCTTGCTGAGCGGGAGGGCCCTCGATACGCAGTATTTT
CDR3 protein: CASSLLSGRALDTQYF
V gene: TRBV5-1
D gene: TRBD2
J gene: TRBJ2-3
clone size: -

CDR3 DNA: TGTGCCAGCAGCCCTAGACAGGGGATGAACACTGAAGCTTTCTTT
CDR3 protein: CASSPRQGMNTEAFF
V gene: TRBV7-6
D gene: TRBD1
J gene: TRBJ1-1
clone size: -